This T cell receptor (beta chain) originates from a study of T cell responses to AZD1222 COVID-19 vaccine. Points from the study as a whole: The study reported that nearly half of spike-specific TCRs target unmutated variant regions. Regions 160-218 and 743-854 dominated among vaccine-associated CD4 TCRs spanning spike. The sample set comprised mostly white British donors with more females, and clonal diversity was possibly underestimated. Repertoires in all cases were sampled only once the peak T cell response had passed.

The CDR3 is 12 residues long. V lost 5 bases and J 6 bases, leaving 8 bases between the germline ends. Germline V lookup: CDR1 MNHEY, CDR2 SVGEGT. A note on this clone: What it binds is unknown.

The table came from immunoSEQ multiplex PCR; TCRdb's copy has only in-frame clones and leaves some out. Of about 140,000 clones in the sample, 90% to 95% were seen once. The sequencing used peripheral blood, collected on day 0 of AZD1222 vaccination. The origin of this receptor is an adult in good health. The chain combines TRBV6-2 or TRBV6-3 with TRBJ2-1, with no clear D. Here the CDR3 reads CASSKTPNEQFF. The CDR3 nucleotides read TGTGCCAGCAGTAAGACTCCCAATGAGCAGTTCTTC.